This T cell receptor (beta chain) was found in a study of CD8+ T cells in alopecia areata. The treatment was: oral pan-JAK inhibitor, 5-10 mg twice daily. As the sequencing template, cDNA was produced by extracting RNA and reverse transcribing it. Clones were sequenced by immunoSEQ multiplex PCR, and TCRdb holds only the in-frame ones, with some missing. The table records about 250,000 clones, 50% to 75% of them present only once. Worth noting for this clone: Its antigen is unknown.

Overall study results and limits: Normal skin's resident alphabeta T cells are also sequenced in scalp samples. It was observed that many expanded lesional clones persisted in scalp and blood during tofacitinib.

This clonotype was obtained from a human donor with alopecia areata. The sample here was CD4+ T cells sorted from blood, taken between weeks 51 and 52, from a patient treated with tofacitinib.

The CDR3 nucleotides are TGTGCCAGCACCGAGACAGGGGGTAGGGAGCAGTACTTC. As protein: CASTETGGREQYF. This chain joins TRBV6-5 and TRBJ2-7, with 9 bases that match TRBD1. V lost 7 bases and J lost 7; bases outside the gene matches: 8. Germline assignment: CDR1 MNHEY and CDR2 SVGAGI. The CDR3 is 13 residues long.